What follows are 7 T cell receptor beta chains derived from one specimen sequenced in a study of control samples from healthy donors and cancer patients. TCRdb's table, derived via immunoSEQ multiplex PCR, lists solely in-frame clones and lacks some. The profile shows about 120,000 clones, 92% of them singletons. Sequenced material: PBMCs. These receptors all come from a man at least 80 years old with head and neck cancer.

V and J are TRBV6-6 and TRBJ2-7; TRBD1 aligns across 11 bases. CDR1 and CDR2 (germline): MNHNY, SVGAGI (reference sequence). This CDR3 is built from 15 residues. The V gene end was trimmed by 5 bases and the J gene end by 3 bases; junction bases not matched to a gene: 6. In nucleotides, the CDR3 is TGTGCCAGCAGTACCGGCGGGACAGGGGGCTACGAGCAGTACTTC. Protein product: CASSTGGTGGYEQYF.

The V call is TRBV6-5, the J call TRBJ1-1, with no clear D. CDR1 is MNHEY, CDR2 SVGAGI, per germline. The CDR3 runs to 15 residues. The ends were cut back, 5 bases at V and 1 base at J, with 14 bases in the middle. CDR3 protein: CASSKEGAPNTEAFF. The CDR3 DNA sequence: TGTGCCAGCAGTAAGGAAGGAGCCCCGAACACTGAAGCTTTCTTT.

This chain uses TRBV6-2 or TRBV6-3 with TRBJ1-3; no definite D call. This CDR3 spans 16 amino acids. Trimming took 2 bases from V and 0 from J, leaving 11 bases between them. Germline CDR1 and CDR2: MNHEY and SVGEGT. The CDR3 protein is CASSYKPRYSGNTIYF. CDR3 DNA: TGTGCCAGCAGTTACAAGCCTCGGTACTCTGGAAACACCATATATTTT.

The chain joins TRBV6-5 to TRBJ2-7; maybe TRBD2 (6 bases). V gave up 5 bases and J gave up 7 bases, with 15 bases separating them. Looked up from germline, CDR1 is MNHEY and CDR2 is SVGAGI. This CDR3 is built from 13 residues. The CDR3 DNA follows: TGTGCCAGCAGTCCAGGGCGGGCGGGGGAGCAGTACTTC. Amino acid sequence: CASSPGRAGEQYF.

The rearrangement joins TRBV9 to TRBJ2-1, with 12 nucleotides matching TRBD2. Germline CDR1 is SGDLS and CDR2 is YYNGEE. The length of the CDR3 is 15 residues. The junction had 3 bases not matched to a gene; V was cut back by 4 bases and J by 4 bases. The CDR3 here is CASSLLAGGYNEQFF. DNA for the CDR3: TGTGCCAGCAGCTTACTAGCGGGGGGATACAATGAGCAGTTCTTC.

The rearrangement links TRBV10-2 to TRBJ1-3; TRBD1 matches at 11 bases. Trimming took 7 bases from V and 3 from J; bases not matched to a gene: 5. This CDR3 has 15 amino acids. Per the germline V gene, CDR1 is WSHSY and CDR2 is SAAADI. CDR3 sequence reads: CASNRDRGNGNTIYF. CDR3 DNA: TGCGCCAGCAACCGGGACAGGGGGAATGGAAACACCATATATTTT.

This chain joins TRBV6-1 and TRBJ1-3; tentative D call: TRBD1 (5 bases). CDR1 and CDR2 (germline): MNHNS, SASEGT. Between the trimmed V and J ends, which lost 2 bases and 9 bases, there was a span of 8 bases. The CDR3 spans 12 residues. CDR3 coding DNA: TGTGCCAGCAGTGAATCGACAGTCACCATATATTTT. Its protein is CASSESTVTIYF.